This T cell receptor (beta chain) appears in the sequencing data of a study of T cell responses to AZD1222 COVID-19 vaccine (dated by TCRdb to about 2021). In terms of the full investigation: A total of 230 or so trial participants underwent TCR sequencing, of whom about 210 received two doses of AZD1222 and approximately 25 received two doses of the MenACWY control vaccine. Trial participants were enrolled by age into subgroups of 18-55, 56-69 and 70-plus years, and roughly 160, 29 and 62 TCR-sequenced participants, respectively, were included in these subgroups.

The CDR3 regions of human TCRbeta chains were analyzed by immunosequencing. Per the source publication's procedure: Repertoire TCRs were checked for matches against a reference library of SARS-CoV-2-specific TCRs that had been generated using the MIRA antigen-specificity platform. Breadth was defined as the fraction of unique TCRs that were SARS-CoV-2-associated. Depth was defined as the fraction of total T cells that were SARS-CoV-2-associated. Each spike-specific TCR was assigned to its reactive spike region and to a CD4 or CD8 class using the MIRA data. Log10-transformed breadth and depth values were compared by one-way ANOVA with Sidak's multiple comparisons tests. This immuneACCESS table, as held by TCRdb, lists in-frame sequences with V and J called but not all clones. Of the missing ones, under half trace to an unresolved V gene in checked studies; the others have no known cause. V, J and clone size were drawn from that table, and D and trimming were deduced from the DNA. A total of approximately 72,000 clones appear in this sample, approximately 90% of them only once. About 28% of the sample is taken by the ten largest.

The germline V gene provides CDR1 SQVTM and CDR2 ANQGSEA. Taken from cysteine to phenylalanine, the CDR3 has 10 residues. Of the read, only the CDR3 DNA is kept; its 30 bases are in frame from base 1. Between the V and J ends, shortened by 3 bases and 5 bases respectively, the junction contains 4 bases. Overall study outcomes, separate from this receptor: Because no day 14 peak-response samples were available, repertoires were characterized only after the peak T cell response. Epitopes outside the regions mutated in the B.1.351 and B.1.1.7 variants were reportedly recognized by nearly half of the unique spike-specific TCRs. The 56-69-year group was small, and its depth increase did not reach significance, likely because of low power. Conclusions about previously exposed vaccinees were limited because only six AZD1222 recipients were SARS-CoV-2 seropositive at baseline. Most participants were white British and females outnumbered males, and the authors suggested that clonal diversity may have been underestimated. After two AZD1222 doses, spike-specific TCR breadth and depth were significantly higher than at day 0 and than in MenACWY recipients. The vaccine-associated CD4 TCRs covered the entire spike protein, and the dominant responses fell in regions 160-218 and 743-854.

With respect to this clone: The specificity of this receptor is unknown. There are no base qualities to consult, and no much larger clone falls within one base.

This specimen's time point label, interpreted: about 28 days (+/-7) after the second vaccine dose. AZD1222 recipients whose second dose came at about 4 weeks and those whose second dose came at about 12 weeks were combined into one group, since spike-specific TCR depth and breadth did not differ between the two schedules. The vaccinee samples were drawn from two UK trials, COV001 and COV002, one of which was a single-blind randomized controlled phase 2/3 trial testing AZD1222 (ChAdOx1 nCoV-19) in healthy adults. For TCRbeta chain sequencing, PBMC samples from trial participants were taken at day 0 and at day 28 after the second dose.

Recombination linked TRBV29-1 to TRBJ2-5, with the D gene too uncertain to name. The sample consisted of peripheral blood, taken 28 days after the second AZD1222 dose. The sequence was collected from an adult who received the AZD1222 COVID-19 vaccine. The CDR3 region reads CSVEEETQYF. The DNA sequence reads TGCAGCGTTGAGGAGGAGACCCAGTACTTC.